The TCR beta chain described here comes from a study of T cells in Graves' hyperthyroidism and ophthalmopathy. Background on the study: Staff took peripheral blood when the initial diagnosis was made, before any treatment began.

Individuals with ophthalmopathy presented a Clinical Activity Score of at least 3, a NOSPECS grade of at least 4 and a duration under 3 months. CDR1 and CDR2 (germline): LNHDA, SQIVND (reference sequence). This CDR3 contains 15 residues. About this clonotype itself: What it binds is unknown. At one end, the junction sequence differs from germline, possibly due to a read error.

Study-wide points: Most thyroid clonotypes that were expanded above 0.001 also turned up in blood.

The CDR3 regions of TCR beta were amplified from RNA transcripts. The HTBI primer set served for first-round RT-PCR of the TCR CDR3. TCRdb used MiXCR to reprocess the multiplex PCR reads, holding one entry per CDR3 protein. Counted here are fewer than 40,000 distinct CDR3 sequences, approximately 50% occurring once; the ten biggest clones make up under 30%. The chain is built from TRBV19 and TRBJ1-3; D might be TRBD1 (5 bases). The TCR comes from a woman between 40 and 55 years old with Graves' ophthalmopathy. The material sequenced was blood. The CDR3 DNA sequence: TGTGCCATTAGTACGCAGGGTCACTCTGGAAACACCATATATTTT. It codes for CAISTQGHSGNTIYF.